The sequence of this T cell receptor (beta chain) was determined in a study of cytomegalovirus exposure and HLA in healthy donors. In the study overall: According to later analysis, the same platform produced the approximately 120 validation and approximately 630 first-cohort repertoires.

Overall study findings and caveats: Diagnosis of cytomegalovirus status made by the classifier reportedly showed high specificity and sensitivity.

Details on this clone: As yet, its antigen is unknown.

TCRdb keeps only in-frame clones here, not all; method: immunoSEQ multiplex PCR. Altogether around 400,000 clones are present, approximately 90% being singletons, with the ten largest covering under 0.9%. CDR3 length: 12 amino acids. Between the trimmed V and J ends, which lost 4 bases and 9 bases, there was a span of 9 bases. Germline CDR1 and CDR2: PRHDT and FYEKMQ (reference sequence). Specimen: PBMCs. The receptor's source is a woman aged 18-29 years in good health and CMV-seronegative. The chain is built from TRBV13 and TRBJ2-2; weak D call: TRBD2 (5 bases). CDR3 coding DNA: TGTGCCAGCAGCTCAGTGACTAGGGAGCTGTTTTTT. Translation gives CASSSVTRELFF. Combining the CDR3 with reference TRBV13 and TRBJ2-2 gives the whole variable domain AAGVIQSPRHLIKEKRETATLKCYPIPRHDTVYWYQQGPGQDPQFLISFYEKMQSDKGSIPDRFSAQQFSDYHSELNMSSLELGDSALYFCASSSVTRELFFGEGSRLTVL.